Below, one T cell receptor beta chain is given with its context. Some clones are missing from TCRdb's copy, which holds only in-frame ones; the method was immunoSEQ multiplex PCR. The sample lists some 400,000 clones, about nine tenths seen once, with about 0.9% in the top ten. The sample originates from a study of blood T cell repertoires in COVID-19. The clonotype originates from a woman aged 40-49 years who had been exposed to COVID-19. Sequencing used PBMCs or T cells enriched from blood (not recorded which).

CDR3 protein: CASSPQHSNYGYTF. CDR3 nucleotide sequence: TGTGCCAGCTCACCACAGCACTCTAACTATGGCTACACCTTC. The chain joins TRBV18 to TRBJ1-2; D gene uncertain. V was trimmed by 1 base and J by 0 bases, leaving 6 bases between them. This CDR3 contains 14 residues. Germline CDR1 and CDR2: KGHSH and LQKENI.